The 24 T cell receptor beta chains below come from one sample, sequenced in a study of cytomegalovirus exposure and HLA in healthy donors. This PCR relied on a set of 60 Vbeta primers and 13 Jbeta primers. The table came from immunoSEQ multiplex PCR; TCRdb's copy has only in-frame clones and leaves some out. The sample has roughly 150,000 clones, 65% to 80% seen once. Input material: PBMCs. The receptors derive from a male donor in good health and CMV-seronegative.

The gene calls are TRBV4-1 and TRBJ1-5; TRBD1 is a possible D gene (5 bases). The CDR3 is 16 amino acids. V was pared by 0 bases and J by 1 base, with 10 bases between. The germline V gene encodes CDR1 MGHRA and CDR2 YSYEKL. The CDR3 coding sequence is TGCGCCAGCAGCCAAGAAGGGGCCAGGAGCAATCAGCCCCAGCATTTT. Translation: CASSQEGARSNQPQHF.

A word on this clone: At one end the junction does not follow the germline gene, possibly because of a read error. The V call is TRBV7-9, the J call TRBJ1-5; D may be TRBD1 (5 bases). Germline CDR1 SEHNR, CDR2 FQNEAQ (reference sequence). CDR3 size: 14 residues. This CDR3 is CSSSLARGNQPQHF. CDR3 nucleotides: TGTTCCAGCAGCTTAGCGCGGGGGAATCAGCCCCAGCATTTT.

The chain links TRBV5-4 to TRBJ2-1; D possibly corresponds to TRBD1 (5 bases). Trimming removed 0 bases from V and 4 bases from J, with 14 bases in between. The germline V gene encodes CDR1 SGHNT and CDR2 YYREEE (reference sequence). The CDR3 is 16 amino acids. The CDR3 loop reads CASSLGGLESYNEQFF. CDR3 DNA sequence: TGTGCCAGCAGCTTGGGGGGCCTAGAGTCTTACAATGAGCAGTTCTTC.

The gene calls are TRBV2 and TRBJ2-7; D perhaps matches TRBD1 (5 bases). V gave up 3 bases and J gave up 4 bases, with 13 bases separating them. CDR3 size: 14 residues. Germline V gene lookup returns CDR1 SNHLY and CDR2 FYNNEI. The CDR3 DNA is TGTGCCAGCAGTGAGGGGCCGCAGAGTTACGAGCAGTACTTC. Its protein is CASSEGPQSYEQYF.

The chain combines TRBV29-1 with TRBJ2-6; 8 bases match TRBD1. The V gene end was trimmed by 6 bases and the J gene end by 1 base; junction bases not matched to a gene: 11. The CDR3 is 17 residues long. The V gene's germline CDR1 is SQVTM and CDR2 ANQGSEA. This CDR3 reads CSVGQAPLGSGANVLTF. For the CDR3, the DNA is TGCAGCGTGGGACAGGCTCCCCTTGGGTCTGGGGCCAACGTCCTGACTTTC.

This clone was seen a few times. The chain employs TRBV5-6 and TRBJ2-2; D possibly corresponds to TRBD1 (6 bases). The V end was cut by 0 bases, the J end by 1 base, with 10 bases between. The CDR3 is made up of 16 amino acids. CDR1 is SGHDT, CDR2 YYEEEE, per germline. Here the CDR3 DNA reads TGTGCCAGCAGCTTGGCGGTCAGGGGGAACACCGGGGAGCTGTTTTTT. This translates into CASSLAVRGNTGELFF.

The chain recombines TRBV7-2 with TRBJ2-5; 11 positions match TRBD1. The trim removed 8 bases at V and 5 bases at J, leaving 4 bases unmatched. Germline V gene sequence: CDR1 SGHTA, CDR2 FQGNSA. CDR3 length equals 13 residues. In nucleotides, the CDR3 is TGTGCCAGCGGACGGACAGGGGGCGAGACCCAGTACTTC. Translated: CASGRTGGETQYF.

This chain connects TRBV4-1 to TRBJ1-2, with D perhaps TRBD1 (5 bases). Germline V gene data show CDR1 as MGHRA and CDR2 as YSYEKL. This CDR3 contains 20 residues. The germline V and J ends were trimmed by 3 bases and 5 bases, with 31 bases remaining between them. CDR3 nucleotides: TGCGCCAGCAGCCACACGACCAGTGGGGCTAGACGAGGCTACACGTATGGCTACACCTTC. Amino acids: CASSHTTSGARRGYTYGYTF.

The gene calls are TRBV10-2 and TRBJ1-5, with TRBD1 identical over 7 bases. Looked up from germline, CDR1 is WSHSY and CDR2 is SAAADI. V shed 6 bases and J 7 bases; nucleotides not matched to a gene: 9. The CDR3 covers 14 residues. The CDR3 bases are TGCGCCAGCAGCGGGACAGAGAGGGACCAGCCCCAGCATTTT. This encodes CASSGTERDQPQHF.

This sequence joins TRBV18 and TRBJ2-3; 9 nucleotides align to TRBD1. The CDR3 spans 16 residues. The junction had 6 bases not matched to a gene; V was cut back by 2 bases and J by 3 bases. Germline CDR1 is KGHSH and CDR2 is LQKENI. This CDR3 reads CASSPRAGQGTDTQYF. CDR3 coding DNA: TGTGCCAGCTCACCAAGGGCTGGACAGGGGACAGATACGCAGTATTTT.

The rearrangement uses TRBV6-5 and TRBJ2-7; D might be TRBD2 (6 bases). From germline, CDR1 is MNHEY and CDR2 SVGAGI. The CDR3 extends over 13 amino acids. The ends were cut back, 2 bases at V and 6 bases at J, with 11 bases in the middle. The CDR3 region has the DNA TGTGCCAGCAGTTACATGGCGGGACTCGAGCAGTACTTC. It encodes CASSYMAGLEQYF.

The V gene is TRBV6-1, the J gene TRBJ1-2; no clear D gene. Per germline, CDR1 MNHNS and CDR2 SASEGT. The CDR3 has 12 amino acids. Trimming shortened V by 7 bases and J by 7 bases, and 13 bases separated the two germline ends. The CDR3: CASTQTGFGYTF. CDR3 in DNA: TGTGCCAGCACCCAAACGGGGTTTGGCTACACCTTC.

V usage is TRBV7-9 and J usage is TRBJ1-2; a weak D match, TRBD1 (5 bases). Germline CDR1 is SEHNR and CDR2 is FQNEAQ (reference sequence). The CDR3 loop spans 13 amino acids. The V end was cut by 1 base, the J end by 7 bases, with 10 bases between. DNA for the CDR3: TGTGCCAGCAGCTTAGTTTGGGGCGTTGGCTACACCTTC. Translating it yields CASSLVWGVGYTF.

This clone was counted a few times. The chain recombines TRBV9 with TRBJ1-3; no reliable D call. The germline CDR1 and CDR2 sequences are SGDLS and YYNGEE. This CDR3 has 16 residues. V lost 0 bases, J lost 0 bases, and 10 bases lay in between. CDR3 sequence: CASSVERSISGNTIYF. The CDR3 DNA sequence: TGTGCCAGCAGCGTAGAAAGGAGCATCTCTGGAAACACCATATATTTT. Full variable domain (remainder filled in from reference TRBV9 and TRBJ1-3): DSGVTQTPKHLITATGQRVTLRCSPRSGDLSVYWYQQSLDQGLQFLIQYYNGEERAKGNILERFSAQQFPDLHSELNLSSLELGDSALYFCASSVERSISGNTIYFGEGSWLTVV.

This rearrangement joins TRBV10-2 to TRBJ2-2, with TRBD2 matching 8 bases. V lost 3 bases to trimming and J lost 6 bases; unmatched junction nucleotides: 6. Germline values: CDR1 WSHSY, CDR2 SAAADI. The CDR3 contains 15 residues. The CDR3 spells CASSDKAGVAGELFF. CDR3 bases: TGCGCCAGCAGTGATAAAGCGGGGGTAGCCGGGGAGCTGTTTTTT.

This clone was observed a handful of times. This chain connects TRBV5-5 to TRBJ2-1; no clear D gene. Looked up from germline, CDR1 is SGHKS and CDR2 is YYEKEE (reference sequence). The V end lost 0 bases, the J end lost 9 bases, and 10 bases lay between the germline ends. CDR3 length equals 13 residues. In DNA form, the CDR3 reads TGTGCCAGCAGCTTGGACCCCAACGGTGAGCAGTTCTTC. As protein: CASSLDPNGEQFF.

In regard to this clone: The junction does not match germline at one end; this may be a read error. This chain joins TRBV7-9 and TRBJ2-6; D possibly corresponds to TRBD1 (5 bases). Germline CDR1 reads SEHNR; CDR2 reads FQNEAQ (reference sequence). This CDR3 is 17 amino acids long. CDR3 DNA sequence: TGTGCCAGCAGCTTAGCAGAGCTGCTCTCTGGGGCCAACGGCCTGACTTTC. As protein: CASSLAELLSGANGLTF.

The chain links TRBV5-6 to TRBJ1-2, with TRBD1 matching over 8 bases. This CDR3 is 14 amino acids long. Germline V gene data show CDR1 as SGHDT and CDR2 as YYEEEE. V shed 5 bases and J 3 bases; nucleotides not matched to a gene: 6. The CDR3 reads CASSTDRGDYGYTF. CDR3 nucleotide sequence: TGTGCCAGCAGTACTGACAGGGGAGACTATGGCTACACCTTC.

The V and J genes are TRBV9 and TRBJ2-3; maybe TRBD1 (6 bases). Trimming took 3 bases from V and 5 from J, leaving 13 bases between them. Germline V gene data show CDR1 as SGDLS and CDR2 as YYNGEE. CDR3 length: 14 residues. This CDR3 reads CASSAEGGRDTQYF. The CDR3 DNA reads TGTGCCAGCAGCGCCGAAGGGGGACGAGATACGCAGTATTTT. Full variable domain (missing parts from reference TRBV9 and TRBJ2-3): DSGVTQTPKHLITATGQRVTLRCSPRSGDLSVYWYQQSLDQGLQFLIQYYNGEERAKGNILERFSAQQFPDLHSELNLSSLELGDSALYFCASSAEGGRDTQYFGPGTRLTVL.

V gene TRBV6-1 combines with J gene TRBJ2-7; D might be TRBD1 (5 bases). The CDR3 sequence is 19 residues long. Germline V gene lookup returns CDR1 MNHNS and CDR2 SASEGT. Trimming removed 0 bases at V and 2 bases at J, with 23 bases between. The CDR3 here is CASSEAIESKGIWAYEQYF. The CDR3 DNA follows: TGTGCCAGCAGTGAAGCGATCGAATCAAAGGGGATCTGGGCCTACGAGCAGTACTTC.

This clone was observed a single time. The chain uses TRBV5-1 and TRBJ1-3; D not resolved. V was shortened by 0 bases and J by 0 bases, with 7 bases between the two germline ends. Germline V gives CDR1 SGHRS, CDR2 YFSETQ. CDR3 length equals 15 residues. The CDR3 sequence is CASSLDGGSGNTIYF. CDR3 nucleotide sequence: TGCGCCAGCAGCTTGGACGGCGGCTCTGGAAACACCATATATTTT.

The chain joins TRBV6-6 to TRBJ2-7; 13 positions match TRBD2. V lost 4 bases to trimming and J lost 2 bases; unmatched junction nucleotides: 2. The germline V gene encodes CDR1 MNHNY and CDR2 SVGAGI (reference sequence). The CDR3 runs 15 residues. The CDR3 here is CASSFGLAGAYEQYF. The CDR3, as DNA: TGTGCCAGCAGTTTCGGACTAGCGGGGGCCTACGAGCAGTACTTC.

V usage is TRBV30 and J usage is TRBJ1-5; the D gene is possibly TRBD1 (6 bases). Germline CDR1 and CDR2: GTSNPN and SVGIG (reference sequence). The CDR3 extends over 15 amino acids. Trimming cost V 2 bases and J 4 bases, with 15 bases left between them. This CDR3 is CAWSHNRVRNQPQHF. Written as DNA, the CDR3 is TGTGCCTGGAGTCATAACAGGGTAAGGAATCAGCCCCAGCATTTT.

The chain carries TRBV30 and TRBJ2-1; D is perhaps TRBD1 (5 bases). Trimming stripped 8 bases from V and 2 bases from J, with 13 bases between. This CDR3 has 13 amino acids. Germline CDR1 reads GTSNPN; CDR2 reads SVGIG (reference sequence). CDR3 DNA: TGTGCCGGGGCCAGGAGTGCCTACAATGAGCAGTTCTTC. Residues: CAGARSAYNEQFF.